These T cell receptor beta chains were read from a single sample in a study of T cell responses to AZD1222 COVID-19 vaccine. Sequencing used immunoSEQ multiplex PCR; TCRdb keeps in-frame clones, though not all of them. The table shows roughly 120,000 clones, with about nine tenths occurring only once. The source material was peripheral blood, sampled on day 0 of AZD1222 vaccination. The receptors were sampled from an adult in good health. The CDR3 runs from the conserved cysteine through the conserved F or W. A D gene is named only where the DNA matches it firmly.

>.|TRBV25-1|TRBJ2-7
CASSEGGTYEQYF
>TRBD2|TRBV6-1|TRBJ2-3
CASSEWGEGRPDTQYF
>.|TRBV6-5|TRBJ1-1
CASGIRGAEAFF
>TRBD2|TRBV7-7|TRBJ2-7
CASSPSGTPGGPENEQYF
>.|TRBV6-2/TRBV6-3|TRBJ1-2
CASSYGTAGGYTF
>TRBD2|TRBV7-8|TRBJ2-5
CASPGRGDETQYF
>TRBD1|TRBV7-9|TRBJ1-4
CASSFEGAREKLFF
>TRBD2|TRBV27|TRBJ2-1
CASSLSASGSYNEQFF
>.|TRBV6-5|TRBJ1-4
CASSQDTATNEKLFF
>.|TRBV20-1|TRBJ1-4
CSSQLNEKLFF
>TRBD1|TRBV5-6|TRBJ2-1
CASSFWDRDDNEQFF
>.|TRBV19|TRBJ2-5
CASSVDSQQETQYF
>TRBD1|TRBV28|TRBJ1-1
CASSRGQLNTEAFF
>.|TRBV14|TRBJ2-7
CASSQDYSSYEQYF
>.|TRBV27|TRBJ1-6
CASSPRGASGGSYNSPLHF
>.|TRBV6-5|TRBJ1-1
CASIRGQDTEAFF
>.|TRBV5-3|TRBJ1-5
CARSFRQDSNQPQHF
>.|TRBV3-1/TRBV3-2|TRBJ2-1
CASSQDKGPGSYNEQFF
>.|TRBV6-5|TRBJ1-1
CASLRGGVENTEAFF
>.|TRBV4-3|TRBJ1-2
CASSQRGDGYYGYTF
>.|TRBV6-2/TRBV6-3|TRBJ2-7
CASSYLTGNYEQYF
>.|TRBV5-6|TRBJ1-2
CASGKWGLDGYTF
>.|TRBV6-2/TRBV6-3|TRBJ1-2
CASSQTGVYGYTF
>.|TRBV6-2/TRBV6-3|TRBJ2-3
CASSYGGISTDTQYF
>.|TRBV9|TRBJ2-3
CASSRTASTDTQYF
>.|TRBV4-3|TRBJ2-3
CASSQEWLAGTDTQYF
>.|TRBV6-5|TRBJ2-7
CASSYLGTNSYEQYF
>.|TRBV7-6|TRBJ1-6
CASSLWKSPLHF
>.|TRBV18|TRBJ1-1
CASSLTENTEAFF
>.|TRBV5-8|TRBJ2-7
CASSLEMMEGAYEQYF
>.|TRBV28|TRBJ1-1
CASSQQDMNTEAFF
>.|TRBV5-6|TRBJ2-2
CASSFARAGGELFF
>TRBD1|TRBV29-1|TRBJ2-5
CSVETDRGAETQYF
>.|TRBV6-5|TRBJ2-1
CASSYWTVGLNEQFF
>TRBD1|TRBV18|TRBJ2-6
CASSPPPRDRGPGPLSGANVLTF
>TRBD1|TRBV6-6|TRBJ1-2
CASRPGQGDYGYTF
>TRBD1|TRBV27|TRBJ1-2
CASSYTPRQGSRMRGYTF
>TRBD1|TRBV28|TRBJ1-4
CASSLTGKREKLFF
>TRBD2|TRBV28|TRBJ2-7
CASSFSRLANSYEQYF
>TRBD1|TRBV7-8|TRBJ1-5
CASSFPPYQTGGYQPQHF
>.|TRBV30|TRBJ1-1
CAWTRMNTEAFF
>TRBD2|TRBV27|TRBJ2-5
CASSPSVLAGRVGETQYF
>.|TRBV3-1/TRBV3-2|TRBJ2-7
CASSQDIGFYEQYF
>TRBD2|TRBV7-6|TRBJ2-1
CASSVTLAGSYNEQFF
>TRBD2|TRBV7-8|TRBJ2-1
CASSHRSLAGINEQFF
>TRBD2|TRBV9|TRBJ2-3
CASSVDGTSGGTITDTQYF
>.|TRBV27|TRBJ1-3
CASSQRGVLSGNTIYF
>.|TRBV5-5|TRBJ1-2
CASSLAADNYGYTF
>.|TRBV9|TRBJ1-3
CASDTGPSGNTIYF